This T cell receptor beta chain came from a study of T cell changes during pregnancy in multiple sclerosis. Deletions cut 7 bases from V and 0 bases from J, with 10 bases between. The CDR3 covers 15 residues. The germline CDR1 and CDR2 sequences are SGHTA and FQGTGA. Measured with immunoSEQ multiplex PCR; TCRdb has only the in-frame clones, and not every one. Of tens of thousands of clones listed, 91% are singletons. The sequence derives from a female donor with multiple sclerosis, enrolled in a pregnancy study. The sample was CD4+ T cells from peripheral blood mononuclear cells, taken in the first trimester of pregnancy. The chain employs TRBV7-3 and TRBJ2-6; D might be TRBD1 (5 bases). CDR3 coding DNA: TGTGCCAGCACTATCGACAGCTCTGGGGCCAACGTCCTGACTTTC. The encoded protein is CASTIDSSGANVLTF.